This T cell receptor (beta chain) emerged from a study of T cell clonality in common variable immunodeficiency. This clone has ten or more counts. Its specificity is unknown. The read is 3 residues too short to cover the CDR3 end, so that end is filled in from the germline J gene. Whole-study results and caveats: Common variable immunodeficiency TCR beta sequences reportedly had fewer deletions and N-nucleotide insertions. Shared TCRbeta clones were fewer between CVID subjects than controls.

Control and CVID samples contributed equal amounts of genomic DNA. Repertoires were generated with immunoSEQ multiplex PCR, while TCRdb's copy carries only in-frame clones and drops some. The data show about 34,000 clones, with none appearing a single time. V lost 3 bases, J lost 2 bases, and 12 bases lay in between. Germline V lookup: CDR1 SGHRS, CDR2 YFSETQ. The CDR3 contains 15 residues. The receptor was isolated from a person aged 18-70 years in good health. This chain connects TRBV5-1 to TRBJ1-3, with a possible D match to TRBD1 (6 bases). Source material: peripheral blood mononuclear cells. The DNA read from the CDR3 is TGCGCCAGCAGCTCAACACAGGGAGCTGGAAACACC. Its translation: CASSSTQGAGNT. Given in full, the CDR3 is CASSSTQGAGNTIYF.